This T cell receptor beta chain was obtained from a study of graft-versus-host responses after intestinal transplantation. Study details: Grafts that recipients had were multivisceral, liver-intestinal, or isolated intestinal transplants. The whole recipient group had anti-thymocyte globulin induction followed by tacrolimus and steroids for around 3 years.

The CDR3 extends over 12 amino acids. V dropped 8 bases and J dropped 7 bases, with 14 bases sitting between them. Germline values: CDR1 MNHEY, CDR2 SVGAGI. Produced via immunoSEQ multiplex PCR; TCRdb's table is partial and in-frame only. The data hold about 110,000 clones, with just under 95% observed a single time. Overall study results and limits: Early declines in HvG clones that occurred post-transplant were associated with peak circulating GvH clone levels. GvH clones appeared in recipient marrow, some first in ileum or blood.

As concerns this clone: Its target is unknown.

The receptor was derived from a human donor who was the organ donor for an intestinal transplant. This sequence joins TRBV6-5 and TRBJ1-2, with D perhaps matching TRBD1 (6 bases). Source: unstimulated CD8+ T cells sorted from spleen or lymph node cells, taken before transplant. CDR3 amino acids: CASGTGQAGYTF. The CDR3 bases are TGTGCCAGCGGTACAGGGCAGGCTGGCTACACCTTC.